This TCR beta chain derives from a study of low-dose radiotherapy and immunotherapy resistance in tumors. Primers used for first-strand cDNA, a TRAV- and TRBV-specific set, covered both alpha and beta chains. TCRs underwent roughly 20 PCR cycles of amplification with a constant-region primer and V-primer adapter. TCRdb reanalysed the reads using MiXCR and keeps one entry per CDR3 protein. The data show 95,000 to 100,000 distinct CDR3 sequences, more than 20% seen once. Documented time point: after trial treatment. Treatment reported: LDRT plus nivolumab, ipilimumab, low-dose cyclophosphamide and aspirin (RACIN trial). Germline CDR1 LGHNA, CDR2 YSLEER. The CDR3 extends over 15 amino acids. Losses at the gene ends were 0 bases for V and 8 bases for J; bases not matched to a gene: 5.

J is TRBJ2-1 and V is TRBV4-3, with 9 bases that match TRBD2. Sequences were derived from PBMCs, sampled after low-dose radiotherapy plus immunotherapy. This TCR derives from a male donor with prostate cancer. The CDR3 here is CASSQEGREGDEQFF. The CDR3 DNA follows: TGCGCCAGCAGCCAAGAGGGGCGGGAGGGCGATGAGCAGTTCTTC.